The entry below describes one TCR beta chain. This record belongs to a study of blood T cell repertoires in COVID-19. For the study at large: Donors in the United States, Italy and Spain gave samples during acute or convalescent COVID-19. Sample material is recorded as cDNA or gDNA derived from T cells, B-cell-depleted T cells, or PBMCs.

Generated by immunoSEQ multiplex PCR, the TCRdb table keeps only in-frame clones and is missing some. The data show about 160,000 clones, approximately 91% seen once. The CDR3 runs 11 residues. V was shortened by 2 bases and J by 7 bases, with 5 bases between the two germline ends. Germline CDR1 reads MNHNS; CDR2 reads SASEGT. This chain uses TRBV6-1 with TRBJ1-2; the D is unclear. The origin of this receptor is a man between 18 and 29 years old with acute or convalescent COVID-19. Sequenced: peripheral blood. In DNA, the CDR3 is TGTGCCAGCAGTGAACTCTCTGGCTACACCTTC. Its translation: CASSELSGYTF.